This paragraph reports one T cell receptor beta chain. The antigen remains unidentified. These data belong to a study of shared clonotypes between healthy human individuals. In the study overall: Plates per donor: three CD4 naive, three CD4 memory, two CD8 naive, one CD8 memory.

Study-wide points: In contrast to clonotypes shared by all four donors, non-shared clonotypes had lower generation probabilities. Across four donors, naive CD4 shared roughly 5%, naive CD8 less than 4%, memory CD4 roughly 2.5%, memory CD8 0.4%.

The table came from immunoSEQ multiplex PCR; TCRdb's copy has only in-frame clones and leaves some out. This sample has roughly 2,500,000 clones, with 93% found just once. V gave up 8 bases and J gave up 1 base; unmatched junction bases: 4. Germline CDR1 reads SQVTM; CDR2 reads ANQGSEA. CDR3 length equals 12 residues. Sequencing was done on a sample of naive CD4+ T cells from PBMCs. Specified subset: CD45RA+ positively selected. The chain has TRBV29-1 and TRBJ1-2, with TRBD1 matching 7 bases. The TCR originated in a man between 18 and 35 years old in good health. Some clones in this sample may be carry-over from other donors' samples. The CDR3 here is CSLGGSNYGYTF. CDR3 coding DNA: TGCAGCCTAGGGGGCAGTAACTATGGCTACACCTTC.